The 15 T cell receptor beta chains in this list originate from one sample, sequenced in a study of shared clonotypes between healthy human individuals. TCRdb keeps only in-frame clones here, not all; method: immunoSEQ multiplex PCR. The profile shows 2 million to 3 million clones, around nine tenths of them singletons. The specimen was naive CD4+ T cells sorted from blood. Described subset: CD45RA+ positively selected. The receptors were sampled from a man between 18 and 35 years old in good health.

V is TRBV2 and J is TRBJ2-7; either TRBD1 or TRBD2 may fit D (5 bases each). Looked up from germline, CDR1 is SNHLY and CDR2 is FYNNEI. Trimming removed 2 bases from V and 2 bases from J, with 10 bases in between. This CDR3 has 14 amino acids. CDR3 protein: CASSERGVTYEQYF. The CDR3 DNA sequence: TGTGCCAGCAGTGAAAGGGGAGTGACCTACGAGCAGTACTTC.

The chain has TRBV28 and TRBJ1-5, with D perhaps TRBD1 (5 bases). Per germline, CDR1 MDHEN and CDR2 SYDVKM. The V and J ends lost 6 bases and 0 bases respectively, with 12 bases between them. The CDR3 is 15 residues long. The CDR3 bases are TGTGCCAGCAGCTCGACAGATTTTAGCAATCAGCCCCAGCATTTT. This sequence encodes CASSSTDFSNQPQHF.

V and J are TRBV9 and TRBJ2-3, with 9 bases aligning to TRBD2. Germline trimming cut 3 bases from V and 0 bases from J; bases unmatched to any gene: 14. From germline, CDR1 is SGDLS and CDR2 YYNGEE. This CDR3 region has 19 residues. The CDR3 coding sequence is TGTGCCAGCAGCGAGCCCCTATCGACTAGCGGTCTAAGCACAGATACGCAGTATTTT. It specifies CASSEPLSTSGLSTDTQYF.

The rearrangement uses TRBV28 and TRBJ2-7; 10 bases align to TRBD1. V was clipped by 0 bases and J by 4 bases; unmatched bases: 3. Germline-derived CDR1 and CDR2 are MDHEN and SYDVKM. The CDR3 runs to 15 residues. CDR3 coding DNA: TGTGCCAGCAGTTTATGGACAGGGGGCGTGTACGAGCAGTACTTC. This codes for CASSLWTGGVYEQYF.

V gene TRBV10-3 combines with J gene TRBJ2-7; D gene uncertain. V was clipped by 0 bases and J by 0 bases, with 9 bases between them. The CDR3 has 15 residues. CDR1 ENHRY and CDR2 SYGVKD come from the germline V gene. The CDR3 region is CAISESIAVSYEQYF. In DNA form, the CDR3 reads TGTGCCATCAGTGAGTCGATCGCTGTCTCCTACGAGCAGTACTTC.

The gene calls are TRBV18 and TRBJ1-2, with TRBD1 identical over 9 bases. Germline V gene sequence: CDR1 KGHSH, CDR2 LQKENI. The CDR3 length is 14 residues. The V gene end was trimmed by 2 bases and the J gene end by 7 bases; junction bases not matched to a gene: 5. The CDR3 bases are TGTGCCAGCTCACCATCAGGGACAGGGCCTGGCTACACCTTC. Protein product: CASSPSGTGPGYTF.

The rearrangement uses TRBV11-2 and TRBJ1-3, with no clear D. The ends were cut back, 5 bases at V and 0 bases at J, with 11 bases in the middle. The CDR3 has 15 residues. Germline V gene lookup returns CDR1 SGHAT and CDR2 FQNNGV. CDR3 residues: CASSPGGDSGNTIYF. The DNA of the CDR3 is TGTGCCAGCAGCCCAGGAGGAGACTCTGGAAACACCATATATTTT.

The V and J genes are TRBV6-1 and TRBJ1-1; 9 positions match TRBD1. V lost 6 bases and J lost 2; bases outside the gene matches: 4. CDR1 is MNHNS, CDR2 SASEGT, per germline. CDR3 size: 14 residues. CDR3 amino acids: CASRRDRANTEAFF. CDR3 nucleotides: TGTGCCAGCAGACGGGACAGGGCTAACACTGAAGCTTTCTTT.

J is TRBJ1-1 and V is TRBV28; D possibly corresponds to TRBD1 (6 bases). The V end lost 4 bases, the J end lost 5 bases, and 20 bases lay between the germline ends. Germline CDR1 is MDHEN and CDR2 is SYDVKM. The CDR3 extends over 16 amino acids. The CDR3 DNA follows: TGTGCCAGCAGTTCGGGACGCCCGGGGGGCTGGACTGAAGCTTTCTTT. This codes for CASSSGRPGGWTEAFF.

V is TRBV4-2 and J is TRBJ2-4, with 12 bases identical to TRBD2. In germline, CDR1 is LGHNA, CDR2 YNFKEQ. There are 16 residues in the CDR3. Trimming at V came to 1 base and at J to 5 bases, leaving 3 bases not matched to a gene. The DNA for the CDR3 is TGTGCCAGCAGCCAAGCTAGCGGGGGGGCCGAAAACATTCAGTACTTC. Encoded protein: CASSQASGGAENIQYF.

This clone was seen once. The rearrangement joins TRBV7-2 to TRBJ1-5; D call uncertain. The V and J ends lost 0 bases and 4 bases respectively, with 7 bases between them. The germline gives CDR1 SGHTA, CDR2 FQGNSA. The CDR3 is 14 amino acids. CDR3 protein: CASSLALVNQPQHF. The CDR3 nucleotides read TGTGCCAGCAGCTTAGCGTTAGTAAATCAGCCCCAGCATTTT.

The rearrangement joins TRBV6-6 to TRBJ1-6; TRBD1 matches 7 bases. Germline-derived CDR1 and CDR2 are MNHNY and SVGAGI (reference sequence). This CDR3 has 15 residues. The ends lost 6 bases at V and 7 bases at J; junction bases unmatched: 9. The chain's CDR3 is CASRTGTARNSPLHF. The CDR3 nucleotides read TGTGCCAGCAGAACCGGGACAGCGAGAAATTCACCCCTCCACTTT.

V and J are TRBV7-2 and TRBJ2-2, with D maybe TRBD1 (5 bases). V lost 2 bases and J lost 0, with 13 bases in between. Germline assignment: CDR1 SGHTA and CDR2 FQGNSA. The CDR3 sequence is 17 residues long. The DNA of the CDR3 is TGTGCCAGCAGCTTATGGGGCAGCCCGCCGAACACCGGGGAGCTGTTTTTT. It specifies CASSLWGSPPNTGELFF.

The rearrangement uses TRBV10-2 and TRBJ2-7, with 8 bases fitting TRBD2. The germline gives CDR1 WSHSY, CDR2 SAAADI. There are 13 residues in the CDR3. Unmatched junction bases numbered 5, after V lost 7 bases and J lost 3 bases. As DNA, the CDR3 is TGCGCCAGCAATTCCGCGGGGGGCTACGAGCAGTACTTC. This sequence encodes CASNSAGGYEQYF.

This clone was detected only a few times. V usage is TRBV10-3 and J usage is TRBJ1-5, with D unclear. Germline CDR1 and CDR2: ENHRY and SYGVKD. The CDR3 length is 13 residues. Trimming cost V 6 bases and J 5 bases, with 11 bases left between them. The chain's CDR3 is CAIRGRVDQPQHF. The CDR3 nucleotides are TGTGCCATCAGAGGTAGGGTCGATCAGCCCCAGCATTTT.